This TCR beta chain originates from a study of T cells in Graves' hyperthyroidism and ophthalmopathy. General study findings and limits: Peripheral blood also featured most of the thyroid clonotypes expanded above 0.001. Ophthalmopathy, as predicted by the model, came a median around 6 months after the prediction.

The CDR3 extends over 12 amino acids. Germline values: CDR1 SGHTA, CDR2 FQGNSA. Details on this clonotype: The antigen is unknown. The junction does not match germline at one end; this may be a read error.

The source material, RNA transcripts, was used to amplify TCR beta CDR3 regions. Initially, a first-round RT-PCR of the TCR CDR3 employed the HTBI primer set. TCRdb independently ran MiXCR on the multiplex PCR reads; one entry per CDR3 protein. The sample consists of over 45,000 distinct CDR3 sequences, roughly 50% of them appearing once. Sequencing was performed on peripheral blood or thyroid tissue (not recorded which). The receptor's source is a woman in her forties or fifties with Graves' hyperthyroidism. This sequence joins TRBV7-2 and TRBJ1-2; D unclear. CDR3 residues: CASSSGDYGHTF. In DNA form, the CDR3 reads TGTGCCAGCAGCTCTGGTGACTATGGCCACACCTTC.